Listed below are T cell receptor beta chains from one sample, sequenced in a study of blood T cells in healthy people across ages. TCRdb reprocessed the 5' RACE reads via MiXCR and lists one record per CDR3 protein. The sample shows about 320,000 distinct CDR3 sequences, around 29% of them seen only once. The sequencing sample was made of blood. Source of these receptors: a woman between 70 and 85 years old in good health. Each CDR3 is given with its conserved first and last residue. A D gene is named only where the DNA matches it firmly. Clone size appears in some rows only: once, few, many, or a class for an expanded clone.

D gene: -; clone size: -; V gene: TRBV19; J gene: TRBJ2-2; CDR3 DNA: TGTGCCAGTAGTGACGGGACCCTTAGAACCGGGGAGCTGTTTTTT; CDR3 protein: CASSDGTLRTGELFF
D gene: -; clone size: -; V gene: TRBV7-2; J gene: TRBJ2-5; CDR3 DNA: TGTGCCAGCAGCTTAGCCTTTTGGGAGACCCAGTACTTC; CDR3 protein: CASSLAFWETQYF
D gene: -; clone size: many; V gene: TRBV28; J gene: TRBJ2-7; CDR3 DNA: TGTGCCAGCAGTGTGGGGCCCTCCCGGGCCTACGAGCAGTACTTC; CDR3 protein: CASSVGPSRAYEQYF
D gene: -; clone size: few; V gene: TRBV20-1; J gene: TRBJ2-7; CDR3 DNA: TGCAGTGCTAGAAACCGGGACGGAGCCTACGAGCAGTACTTC; CDR3 protein: CSARNRDGAYEQYF
D gene: TRBD2; clone size: many; V gene: TRBV3-1; J gene: TRBJ2-1; CDR3 DNA: TGTGCCAGCAGCCCGGGACTAGTGGGTGAGCAGTTCTTC; CDR3 protein: CASSPGLVGEQFF
D gene: -; clone size: -; V gene: TRBV18; J gene: TRBJ2-5; CDR3 DNA: TGTGCCAGCTCACCGGACCAAATAGAGACCCAGTACTTC; CDR3 protein: CASSPDQIETQYF
D gene: -; clone size: few; V gene: TRBV20-1; J gene: TRBJ1-5; CDR3 DNA: TGCAGTGCTAGCACGTCGACAGCCAGAAATCAGCCCCAGCATTTT; CDR3 protein: CSASTSTARNQPQHF
D gene: -; clone size: few; V gene: TRBV28; J gene: TRBJ2-1; CDR3 DNA: TGTGCCGGCAGATTCCTAGGGGGTGAGCAGTTCTTC; CDR3 protein: CAGRFLGGEQFF
D gene: -; clone size: -; V gene: TRBV4-3; J gene: TRBJ1-4; CDR3 DNA: TGCGCCAGCAGCCAAATACCGGGATACTCTAATGAAAAACTGTTTTTT; CDR3 protein: CASSQIPGYSNEKLFF
D gene: TRBD1; clone size: -; V gene: TRBV6-6; J gene: TRBJ1-5; CDR3 DNA: TGTGCCAGCAGCACATCCCGACGTGGGACAGGGATTTTTCGCAATCAGCCCCAGCATTTT; CDR3 protein: CASSTSRRGTGIFRNQPQHF
D gene: TRBD2; clone size: -; V gene: TRBV20-1; J gene: TRBJ2-7; CDR3 DNA: TGCAGTGCTAGTTCAGCGGGAAACAACGAGCAGTACTTC; CDR3 protein: CSASSAGNNEQYF
D gene: -; clone size: -; V gene: TRBV5-1; J gene: TRBJ1-2; CDR3 DNA: TGCGCCAGCAGCCTGGGCCGAAAGCACTATGGCTACACCTTC; CDR3 protein: CASSLGRKHYGYTF
D gene: TRBD2; clone size: -; V gene: TRBV3-1; J gene: TRBJ2-3; CDR3 DNA: TGTGCCAGCAGCCTAGCGGGAGATGTAGATACGCAGTATTTT; CDR3 protein: CASSLAGDVDTQYF
D gene: TRBD1; clone size: few; V gene: TRBV20-1; J gene: TRBJ1-6; CDR3 DNA: TGCAGTGCTAAAAACGACAGGGGGAATTCACCCCTCCACTTT; CDR3 protein: CSAKNDRGNSPLHF
D gene: TRBD1; clone size: few; V gene: TRBV7-2; J gene: TRBJ1-6; CDR3 DNA: TGTGCCAGCAGCCTACAGGGGGCGGCGAATTCACCCCTCCACTTT; CDR3 protein: CASSLQGAANSPLHF
D gene: -; clone size: few; V gene: TRBV11-2; J gene: TRBJ1-5; CDR3 DNA: TGTGCCAGCAGCCCGGGGGGCCATCAGCCCCAGCATTTT; CDR3 protein: CASSPGGHQPQHF
D gene: TRBD2; clone size: many; V gene: TRBV5-1; J gene: TRBJ2-1; CDR3 DNA: TGCGCCAGCAAAAGCGGGAGTCACGATGAGCAGTTCTTC; CDR3 protein: CASKSGSHDEQFF
D gene: TRBD1; clone size: few; V gene: TRBV27; J gene: TRBJ1-6; CDR3 DNA: TGTGCCAGCAGTAAACGAATCTCGGGACAGACGTCTTTGAGCTCCTATAATTCACCCCTCCACTTT; CDR3 protein: CASSKRISGQTSLSSYNSPLHF
D gene: TRBD1; clone size: -; V gene: TRBV12-3/TRBV12-4; J gene: TRBJ2-3; CDR3 DNA: TGTGCCAGCAGTTTGAACAGGGGGAGCTCAGATACGCAGTATTTT; CDR3 protein: CASSLNRGSSDTQYF
D gene: TRBD2; clone size: -; V gene: TRBV5-1; J gene: TRBJ2-3; CDR3 DNA: TGCGCCAGCAGCTGGACTAGCGGGGGCACCCGGGATACGCAGTATTTT; CDR3 protein: CASSWTSGGTRDTQYF
D gene: TRBD1; clone size: -; V gene: TRBV15; J gene: TRBJ2-7; CDR3 DNA: TGTGCCACCAGCAGAGCCGGGACAGGGAGCTACGAGCAGTACTTC; CDR3 protein: CATSRAGTGSYEQYF
D gene: -; clone size: few; V gene: TRBV20-1; J gene: TRBJ1-2; CDR3 DNA: TGCAGTGCTCCCAGGGAAAACTACTATGGCTACACCTTC; CDR3 protein: CSAPRENYYGYTF
D gene: -; clone size: -; V gene: TRBV29-1; J gene: TRBJ2-1; CDR3 DNA: TGCAGCGTTGTGGAATTGGGACACGGGAATAATGAGCAGTTCTTC; CDR3 protein: CSVVELGHGNNEQFF
D gene: -; clone size: few; V gene: TRBV29-1; J gene: TRBJ2-7; CDR3 DNA: TGCAGCGCTGTACAGCCCAGCTCCTACGAGCAGTACTTC; CDR3 protein: CSAVQPSSYEQYF
D gene: -; clone size: -; V gene: TRBV3-1; J gene: TRBJ2-5; CDR3 DNA: TGTGCCAGCAGCCAAAGGAGACTAGGGGAGACCCAGTACTTC; CDR3 protein: CASSQRRLGETQYF
D gene: TRBD2; clone size: -; V gene: TRBV12-3/TRBV12-4; J gene: TRBJ2-1; CDR3 DNA: TGTGCCAGCAGCCCCTACACTAGCGGGAGGGGCGATGAGCAGTTCTTC; CDR3 protein: CASSPYTSGRGDEQFF
D gene: TRBD1; clone size: -; V gene: TRBV5-5; J gene: TRBJ1-1; CDR3 DNA: TGTGCCAGCAGCATACGGACAGGGCAAATGGCGAACACTGAAGCTTTCTTT; CDR3 protein: CASSIRTGQMANTEAFF
D gene: -; clone size: few; V gene: TRBV4-3; J gene: TRBJ2-4; CDR3 DNA: TGCGCCAGCAGCCAAGATTATAGCGGAACCGTAGCCAAAAACATTCAGTACTTC; CDR3 protein: CASSQDYSGTVAKNIQYF
D gene: -; clone size: few; V gene: TRBV12-3/TRBV12-4; J gene: TRBJ2-2; CDR3 DNA: TGTGCCAGCAGTCTCCCCAGGGATAGGAACACCGGGGAGCTGTTTTTT; CDR3 protein: CASSLPRDRNTGELFF
D gene: TRBD1; clone size: -; V gene: TRBV12-3/TRBV12-4; J gene: TRBJ1-5; CDR3 DNA: TGTGCCAGCAGTTTCAGGACAGGTTATCAGCCCCAGCATTTT; CDR3 protein: CASSFRTGYQPQHF
D gene: TRBD1; clone size: many; V gene: TRBV28; J gene: TRBJ2-3; CDR3 DNA: TGTGCCAGCAGAGGGACAGCCACAGATACGCAGTATTTT; CDR3 protein: CASRGTATDTQYF
D gene: -; clone size: few; V gene: TRBV12-3/TRBV12-4; J gene: TRBJ2-1; CDR3 DNA: TGTGCCAGCAGTTTCGCGCAGGGAGCGTGGAATGAGCAGTTCTTC; CDR3 protein: CASSFAQGAWNEQFF
D gene: -; clone size: -; V gene: TRBV5-1; J gene: TRBJ2-1; CDR3 DNA: TGCGCCAGCAGCCCCCGGCTAGGGCCCTCTGAGCAGTTCTTC; CDR3 protein: CASSPRLGPSEQFF